This T cell receptor beta chain originates from a study of blood T cell dynamics during melanoma immunotherapy. Study summary: Metastatic melanoma patients received first-line pembrolizumab or nivolumab plus ipilimumab.

Repertoires were generated with immunoSEQ multiplex PCR, while TCRdb's copy carries only in-frame clones and drops some. The table records about 16,000 clones, roughly 89% of them present only once. The CDR3 is made up of 14 amino acids. The germline V gene has CDR1 SGHVS and CDR2 FQNEAQ. V was pared by 4 bases and J by 8 bases, with 14 bases between. The time point denotes: week 3, after first cycle of checkpoint inhibitor. The chain has TRBV7-8 and TRBJ2-2; D may match TRBD1 or TRBD2 (6 bases each). The sample consisted of blood, taken from a patient treated with checkpoint blockade. This clonotype was sampled from a human donor with melanoma. CDR3 nucleotide sequence: TGTGCCAGCAGCTCGATAGGGGGGTCTGGGGAGCTGTTTTTT. Translated: CASSSIGGSGELFF. Drawing the rest from reference TRBV7-8 and TRBJ2-2, the complete variable domain is GAGVSQSPRYKVAKRGQDVALRCDPISGHVSLFWYQQALGQGPEFLTYFQNEAQLDKSGLPSDRFFAERPEGSVSTLKIQRTQQEDSAVYLCASSSIGGSGELFFGEGSRLTVL.